The subject of this entry is one T cell receptor (beta chain). This entry comes from a study of T cell changes during pregnancy in multiple sclerosis. The CDR3 contains 14 residues. The germline gives CDR1 MDHEN, CDR2 SYDVKM. Unmatched junction bases numbered 9, after V lost 9 bases and J lost 1 base. Using immunoSEQ multiplex PCR, the repertoire was profiled, and TCRdb retains in-frame clones only, with some absent. Among about 99,000 clones listed, roughly 92% were seen once. Sequencing used peripheral blood, obtained after pregnancy. The J gene is TRBJ2-7, the V gene TRBV28, with TRBD1 matching over 7 bases. This receptor was obtained from a female donor with multiple sclerosis, enrolled in a pregnancy study. This CDR3 is CASSVSGQSYEQYF. In nucleotides, the CDR3 is TGTGCCAGTTCCGTTTCGGGACAGTCCTACGAGCAGTACTTC.